A selection of T cell receptor beta chains follows, all from one sample in a study of T cell responses to AZD1222 COVID-19 vaccine. Sequencing was performed with immunoSEQ multiplex PCR; in TCRdb, only in-frame clones are kept and a portion is missing. This sample has roughly 120,000 clones; about 89% occur once, and the top ten carry roughly 5%. This material consisted of peripheral blood, taken on day 0 of AZD1222 vaccination. Receptor source: an adult in good health. Each CDR3 is given with its conserved first and last residue. Each record gives: J gene, V gene, clone size, D gene, CDR3 DNA, CDR3 protein. A D gene is named only where the DNA matches it firmly. Clone size, where shown, is once, few, many, or a class for clones that have expanded.

TRBJ1-1,TRBV9,-,-,TGTGCCAGCAGCGTAGCCGAGAGGGACACTGAAGCTTTCTTT,CASSVAERDTEAFF
TRBJ1-4,TRBV7-9,-,-,TGTGCCAGCAGCTCAAAGATCCCGGGGGAAAAACTGTTTTTT,CASSSKIPGEKLFF
TRBJ1-5,TRBV7-2,-,-,TGTGCCAGCAGCTTGGTGTCCGGCTATAGCAATCAGCCCCAGCATTTT,CASSLVSGYSNQPQHF
TRBJ1-5,TRBV7-3,-,TRBD1,TGTGCCAGCAGCCCGTCAGGGGGCGCGGGCCAGCCCCAGCATTTT,CASSPSGGAGQPQHF
TRBJ1-6,TRBV5-1,once,-,TGCGCCAGCAGCAGGGACGGCTCCTATAATTCACCCCTCCACTTT,CASSRDGSYNSPLHF
TRBJ2-7,TRBV7-9,-,TRBD1,TGTGCCAGCAGCTTCGGGACAGGGGGCAACGAGCAGTACTTC,CASSFGTGGNEQYF
TRBJ2-3,TRBV7-8,-,-,TGTGCCAGCAGCCCTAGTAGCCTCAGGGGAGATACGCAGTATTTT,CASSPSSLRGDTQYF
TRBJ1-4,TRBV2,few,-,TGTGCCAGCAGTGAAGAACAGCTCTCCATTAATGAAAAACTGTTTTTT,CASSEEQLSINEKLFF
TRBJ1-2,TRBV6-5,-,-,TGTGCCAGCAGTTACAGGCGCTTTCCAGATGGCTACACCTTC,CASSYRRFPDGYTF
TRBJ2-1,TRBV3-1/TRBV3-2,-,-,TGTGCCAGCAGCCCGACCTGGCACAGGGAGGCCTACAATGAGCAGTTCTTC,CASSPTWHREAYNEQFF
TRBJ1-2,TRBV12-5,-,-,TGTGCTAGTGGCCCGATCGTATTTACAGTTTTTGGGATTGAGGGTTACACCTTC,CASGPIVFTVFGIEGYTF
TRBJ1-5,TRBV19,-,-,TGTGCCAGTAGCCCTCCCTCGGTTCAGGAGGGAGGCCAGCCCCAGCATTTT,CASSPPSVQEGGQPQHF
TRBJ2-7,TRBV11-1,-,-,TGTGCCAGCAGCCGGGCAACGGGACTCTACGAGCAGTACTTC,CASSRATGLYEQYF
TRBJ2-7,TRBV11-2,-,-,TGTGCCAGCAGCTTATTAGGACCGGCCGTAGGGGGAACCTCCGAGCAGTACTTC,CASSLLGPAVGGTSEQYF
TRBJ2-1,TRBV6-5,-,TRBD1,TGTGCCAGCAGATTCCGGGACAGGGATGGTGAGCAGTTCTTC,CASRFRDRDGEQFF
TRBJ1-2,TRBV29-1,-,-,TGCAGCGGAAACTCAGGGGCCGGGGGCTACACCTTC,CSGNSGAGGYTF
TRBJ1-5,TRBV24-1,-,-,TGTGCCACCAGTGATTTATCCAGTCATAGCAATCAGCCCCAGCATTTT,CATSDLSSHSNQPQHF
TRBJ2-7,TRBV7-9,-,-,TGTGCCAGCAGCTTAGTCCCCGGGGGCGAGCAGTACTTC,CASSLVPGGEQYF
TRBJ1-4,TRBV5-1,once,-,TGCGCCAGCACCCAAGGGGACGGATCTAATGAAAAACTGTTTTTT,CASTQGDGSNEKLFF